This T cell receptor beta chain was captured in a study of blood T cells in healthy people across ages. The authors ran a second PCR of about 6 to 11 cycles using a sample-barcoded 5' primer and a J-beta primer mix. CDR3-containing paired-end reads numbering at least 3 million came from each sample. MiXCR was run by TCRdb on the 5' RACE reads, yielding one entry per CDR3 protein. The table includes roughly 1.4 million distinct CDR3 sequences, approximately 59% detected once. Remarks on this clonotype: The antigen is not known.

Aged roughly 6 to 95, donors were systemically healthy Caucasians from Russia. Study-level results: Whereas aged donors had fewer naive CD4+ cells, long-lived donors had more of them and higher diversity.

The germline V and J ends were trimmed by 4 bases and 4 bases, with 7 bases remaining between them. This CDR3 contains 13 residues. Germline V CDR1 and CDR2: KGHDR, SFDVKD. The chain joins TRBV24-1 to TRBJ2-1; no clear D. Sample: blood. This TCR derives from a man between 18 and 29 years old in good health. The DNA of the CDR3 is TGTGCCACCAGTGACAGGAGATACAATGAGCAGTTCTTC. Translation: CATSDRRYNEQFF.